These 12 T cell receptor beta chains came from one sample sequenced in a study of T cell responses to AZD1222 COVID-19 vaccine. Here immunoSEQ multiplex PCR was the method, and the copy in TCRdb shows in-frame clones only, minus some. The sample consists of 100,000 or so clones, around 90% of them appearing once. The sequencing here drew on peripheral blood, taken on day 0 of AZD1222 vaccination. All receptors come from an adult in good health.

The V call is TRBV6-5, the J call TRBJ2-7, with D possibly matching TRBD2 (5 bases). From germline, CDR1 is MNHEY and CDR2 SVGAGI. V lost 4 bases to trimming and J lost 6 bases, with 19 bases between them. The CDR3 is 15 amino acids. This chain's CDR3 is CASSSPTRSPSEQYF. CDR3 bases: TGTGCCAGCAGTTCGCCTACTAGGTCCCCCTCCGAGCAGTACTTC.

This rearrangement joins TRBV27 to TRBJ1-1; TRBD1 agrees at 8 bases. The CDR3 extends over 17 amino acids. From germline, CDR1 is MNHEY and CDR2 SMNVEV (reference sequence). J was trimmed by 5 bases and V by 7 bases; bases with no gene match: 18. The DNA of the CDR3 is TGTGCCAGCATTCCCCGGACAGGGAGGGTTAAGGAGACTGAAGCTTTCTTT. This gives the protein CASIPRTGRVKETEAFF.

This chain connects TRBV6-5 to TRBJ1-1; D is unclear. V gave up 6 bases and J gave up 3 bases, with 8 bases separating them. The CDR3 has 12 residues. Germline CDR1 is MNHEY and CDR2 is SVGAGI. CDR3 nucleotides: TGTGCCAGCAGGGGCCAGGACACTGAAGCTTTCTTT. Protein sequence: CASRGQDTEAFF.

The chain is built from TRBV5-8 and TRBJ1-1; D unclear. The V end lost 4 bases, the J end lost 5 bases, and 9 bases lay between the germline ends. Germline V gene sequence: CDR1 SGHTS, CDR2 YDEGEE. CDR3 size: 12 residues. Here the CDR3 DNA reads TGTGCCAGCAGCACGCCTGGGACTGAAGCTTTCTTT. This translates into CASSTPGTEAFF.

The chain has TRBV5-4 and TRBJ1-5; 8 nucleotides agree with TRBD1. After removal of 4 bases from V and 5 bases from J, the junction contained 5 bases not matched to a gene. The CDR3 spans 14 residues. The germline gives CDR1 SGHNT, CDR2 YYREEE (reference sequence). CDR3 protein: CASSRDRGDQPQHF. For the CDR3, the DNA is TGTGCCAGCAGCCGAGACAGGGGCGATCAGCCCCAGCATTTT.

The chain joins TRBV11-3 to TRBJ2-4; 11 positions agree with TRBD2. This CDR3 region has 14 residues. V lost 8 bases to trimming and J lost 7 bases; unmatched junction nucleotides: 7. Looked up from germline, CDR1 is SGHNT and CDR2 is YENEEA. The CDR3 DNA is TGTGCCAGCCGGCTAGCGGGAGGTGGTAACATTCAGTACTTC. Its translation: CASRLAGGGNIQYF.

This clone was recorded only once. The J gene is TRBJ1-1, the V gene TRBV7-9, with D possibly being TRBD1 (5 bases). The germline V gene has CDR1 SEHNR and CDR2 FQNEAQ (reference sequence). Trimming removed 4 bases at V and 5 bases at J, with 17 bases between. This CDR3 comprises 15 residues. For the CDR3, the DNA is TGTGCCAGCAGCTCCAGGGACGGCCTTGGGACTGAAGCTTTCTTT. Amino acids: CASSSRDGLGTEAFF.

V and J are TRBV4-2 and TRBJ1-3; maybe TRBD1 (5 bases). Germline-derived CDR1 and CDR2 are LGHNA and YNFKEQ. Trimming pared 3 bases from V and 8 bases from J, leaving 11 bases between. The CDR3 is made up of 13 amino acids. Here the CDR3 DNA reads TGTGCCAGCAGCCAGAGGTCGGGGGACACCATATATTTT. Protein product: CASSQRSGDTIYF.

The rearrangement links TRBV3-1 (or the pseudogene TRBV3-2) to TRBJ1-3; the match to TRBD1 covers 8 bases. The germline CDR1 and CDR2 sequences are LGHDT and YNNKEL (reference sequence). Trimming at V came to 5 bases and at J to 4 bases, leaving 10 bases not matched to a gene. This CDR3 contains 16 residues. In DNA form, the CDR3 reads TGTGCCAGCAGCGAAAGGACAGGGACGGTGGGAAACACCATATATTTT. Translating it yields CASSERTGTVGNTIYF.

This chain links TRBV5-4 with TRBJ1-6; 7 nucleotides align to TRBD1. This CDR3 comprises 15 residues. V was clipped by 4 bases and J by 7 bases; unmatched bases: 8. CDR1 SGHNT and CDR2 YYREEE come from the germline V gene (reference sequence). CDR3: CASSPPGQTNSPLHF. Written as DNA, the CDR3 is TGTGCCAGCAGCCCCCCGGGACAGACGAATTCACCCCTCCACTTT.

This sequence joins TRBV19 and TRBJ1-2; 7 bases are a match to TRBD1. Trimming took 7 bases from V and 2 from J; bases not matched to a gene: 7. Germline CDR1 is LNHDA and CDR2 is SQIVND (reference sequence). This CDR3 region has 14 residues. The CDR3 reads CASIRGPGNYGYTF. The CDR3 DNA follows: TGTGCCAGTATTAGGGGGCCGGGGAACTATGGCTACACCTTC.

This clone was seen once. The V and J genes are TRBV27 and TRBJ1-5, with D unclear. CDR1 is MNHEY, CDR2 SMNVEV, per germline (reference sequence). This CDR3 spans 15 amino acids. Trimming stripped 4 bases from V and 4 bases from J, with 14 bases between. The CDR3 loop is CASSSDTGANQPQHF. DNA for the CDR3: TGTGCCAGCAGTTCCGACACCGGAGCTAATCAGCCCCAGCATTTT.